This is a list of T cell receptor beta chains from one sample in a study of blood T cell repertoires in COVID-19. Repertoires were generated with immunoSEQ multiplex PCR, while TCRdb's copy carries only in-frame clones and drops some. This table holds a few hundred thousand clones, around nine tenths found once. Sequences were obtained from PBMCs or T cells enriched from blood (not recorded which). The receptors derive from a woman between 25 and 40 years old who had been exposed to COVID-19. Each CDR3 is given with its conserved first and last residue. Each record gives: CDR3 protein, CDR3 DNA, J gene, V gene, D gene, clone size, CDR3 length. D genes are given only for firm matches. The size entry is marked missing in some rows and otherwise reads once, few, many or a size class.

CASSLPTGGHGYTF	TGTGCCAGCAGCTTACCTACAGGGGGCCATGGCTACACCTTC	TRBJ1-2	TRBV7-9	TRBD1	NA	14
CASSLGPAYEQYF	TGTGCCAGCAGCTTAGGGCCAGCCTACGAGCAGTACTTC	TRBJ2-7	TRBV11-2	NA	NA	13
CASSRTGEYGNTIYF	TGTGCCAGCAGCCGGACGGGGGAATACGGAAACACCATATATTTT	TRBJ1-3	TRBV6-5	NA	NA	15
CASIGDYEQYF	TGTGCCAGCATAGGGGACTACGAGCAGTACTTC	TRBJ2-7	TRBV7-9	NA	many	11
CASTEGAVQFF	TGTGCCAGCACCGAGGGGGCTGTGCAGTTCTTC	TRBJ2-1	TRBV25-1	TRBD1	NA	11
CASSSQGQAVTSYWPQHF	TGTGCCAGCAGTTCCCAGGGGCAGGCCGTTACCTCTTATTGGCCCCAGCATTTT	TRBJ1-5	TRBV28	NA	NA	18
CASSSVAETYNEQFF	TGCGCCAGCAGCTCCGTAGCGGAAACCTACAATGAGCAGTTCTTC	TRBJ2-1	TRBV5-1	NA	NA	15
CAQAGGSGIQYF	TGTGCCCAAGCGGGAGGGTCGGGCATTCAGTACTTC	TRBJ2-4	TRBV2	TRBD2	NA	12
CASSSRRGYGYTF	TGTGCCAGCAGCTCGAGGAGGGGCTATGGCTACACCTTC	TRBJ1-2	TRBV7-3	NA	NA	13
CASSISGRGTSPLHF	TGTGCCAGTAGTATCTCAGGCAGGGGAACTTCACCCCTCCACTTT	TRBJ1-6	TRBV19	NA	few	15
CATSDPRWAGLGRSYNEQFF	TGTGCCACCAGTGATCCCCGATGGGCGGGACTGGGAAGGTCCTACAATGAGCAGTTCTTC	TRBJ2-1	TRBV24-1	NA	NA	20